The entry below gives a single T cell receptor (beta chain) sequence along with its context. Antigen specificity is unknown. These data belong to a study of PD-L1 blockade in urothelial cancer. Whole-study results and caveats: Pretreatment TCR clonality in blood under the median foretold superior survival.

Unmatched junction bases numbered 6, after V lost 4 bases and J lost 2 bases. The CDR3 is 16 residues long. Germline V CDR1 and CDR2: SGHDN, FVKESK. Assay used: immunoSEQ multiplex PCR; TCRdb lists only in-frame clones, some missing. The repertoire has some 84,000 clones, about 81% of them found once; the top ten carry 9.5%. This receptor was identified in an older man with urothelial cancer. This chain joins TRBV14 and TRBJ2-2, with 8 nucleotides matching TRBD2. The material sequenced was PBMCs, taken around atezolizumab (anti-PD-L1) treatment. The CDR3 is CASSRSGGPNTGELFF. As DNA, the CDR3 is TGTGCCAGCAGCCGGAGCGGGGGACCCAACACCGGGGAGCTGTTTTTT.